The 8 T cell receptor beta chains below were found in one sample sequenced in a study of T cells after yellow fever vaccination (dated by TCRdb to the late 2010s). Explained via the paper, the treatment or condition label denotes: live attenuated yellow fever vaccine strain. Libraries came from 5' RACE. The data were produced on an Illumina NovaSeq 6000. The public sequencing data were trimmed at Q25 with fastp and processed into clonotypes with MiXCR by TCRdb, which kept only in-frame beta chains. Entries that share a CDR3 protein sequence are merged under the most common genes and DNA. This sample holds about 220,000 distinct CDR3 sequences; under 3.5% were observed only once. The ten top clones hold roughly 3% of the sample. Source: CD4+ T cells sorted from PBMCs, taken 10 days after the yellow fever booster vaccination. Source of these receptors: a man between 18 and 29 years old who received the YFV17D yellow fever vaccine.

This clonotype has at least ten counts. The chain joins TRBV7-3 to TRBJ2-3; possibly TRBD2 for D (6 bases). Deletions cut 3 bases from V and 4 bases from J, with 11 bases between. CDR1 and CDR2 (germline): SGHTA, FQGTGA. This CDR3 region has 14 residues. In DNA form, the CDR3 reads TGTGCCAGCAGCTTCGGAGCGGGCCCAGATACGCAGTATTTT. Translation gives CASSFGAGPDTQYF.

In its sample, this clonotype was seen many times. The chain recombines TRBV6-5 with TRBJ2-2, with D unresolved. Trimming took 4 bases from V and 14 from J, leaving 5 bases between them. Germline V gene lookup returns CDR1 MNHEY and CDR2 SVGAGI. The length of the CDR3 is 9 residues. CDR3 sequence reads: CASSWGLFF. CDR3 DNA sequence: TGTGCCAGCAGTTGGGGTCTGTTTTTT.

There are many counts of this clonotype. This rearrangement joins TRBV5-1 to TRBJ2-3; no definite D call. This CDR3 is built from 13 residues. CDR1 is SGHRS, CDR2 YFSETQ, per germline. Trimming cost V 1 base and J 0 bases, with 3 bases left between them. As DNA, the CDR3 is TGCGCCAGCAGCTTGATAAGCACAGATACGCAGTATTTT. Its protein is CASSLISTDTQYF.

This clonotype was detected a few times. The rearrangement links TRBV18 to TRBJ1-3; D call uncertain. V lost 3 bases to trimming and J lost 2 bases, with 8 bases between them. The germline CDR1 and CDR2 sequences are KGHSH and LQKENI. This CDR3 is 14 amino acids long. CDR3 nucleotides: TGTGCCAGCTCACCTCAGAGTACTGGAAACACCATATATTTT. Translated: CASSPQSTGNTIYF.

This clonotype was recorded many times. The V and J genes are TRBV4-2 and TRBJ1-2, with TRBD1 as a possible D gene (5 bases). The germline CDR1 and CDR2 sequences are LGHNA and YNFKEQ. This CDR3 has 12 residues. Trimming cost V 2 bases and J 9 bases, with 10 bases left between them. As DNA, the CDR3 is TGTGCCAGCAGCCAATCCAGGGAACGCTACACCTTC. This sequence encodes CASSQSRERYTF.

At least ten counts were recorded for this clonotype. This chain uses TRBV5-1 with TRBJ2-7; D might be TRBD2 (6 bases). Germline assignment: CDR1 SGHRS and CDR2 YFSETQ. Trimming shortened V by 6 bases and J by 5 bases, and 18 bases separated the two germline ends. There are 14 residues in the CDR3. CDR3 nucleotide sequence: TGCGCCAGCACAAACCAAGGAGGGACGGACGAGCAGTACTTC. Its protein is CASTNQGGTDEQYF.

This clonotype was observed at least ten times. This rearrangement joins TRBV18 to TRBJ2-4; possible D gene TRBD2, 6 bases. CDR3 length: 15 residues. Trimming left V 3 bases short and J 1 base short, with 10 bases between. CDR1 KGHSH and CDR2 LQKENI come from the germline V gene. Here the CDR3 reads CASSPPGRAKNIQYF. The CDR3 region has the DNA TGTGCCAGCTCACCCCCAGGGAGGGCCAAAAACATTCAGTACTTC.

This clonotype has only a few counts. This sequence joins TRBV12-3 or TRBV12-4 and TRBJ2-1; 15 nucleotides agree with TRBD2. This CDR3 has 16 amino acids. V lost 6 bases to trimming and J lost 8 bases; unmatched junction nucleotides: 8. Here the CDR3 DNA reads TGTGCCAGCAGCCCGAAGTGGACTAGCGGGGGGGATGAGCAGTTCTTC. Translating gives CASSPKWTSGGDEQFF.